This T cell receptor beta chain was obtained from a study of post-analysis software for immune sequencing data. Study-wide results and caveats: A handful of TRBV segments appeared more often in patients than in controls, and TRBV5-6, TRBV5-1 and TRBV20-1 were among these. Same-batch preparations were strongly co-clustered by F measure.

Presence of unique molecular identifiers characterized the TCR beta cDNA libraries. MiXCR, applied by TCRdb to the PCR reads, yields one record per CDR3 protein. The sample consists of approximately 150,000 distinct CDR3 sequences, approximately 31% of them appearing once. The CDR3 has 12 residues. As to this clonotype: The antigen is unknown. One junction end disagrees with the germline gene, perhaps due to a read error.

Source material: blood. This rearrangement joins TRBV12-3 or TRBV12-4 to TRBJ2-3; D call uncertain. The TCR was taken from a girl aged 5-17 years with multiple sclerosis. The CDR3: CAGGSRRDTEYF. CDR3 in DNA: TGTGCCGGCGGATCCCGGCGAGATACGGAGTATTTT.